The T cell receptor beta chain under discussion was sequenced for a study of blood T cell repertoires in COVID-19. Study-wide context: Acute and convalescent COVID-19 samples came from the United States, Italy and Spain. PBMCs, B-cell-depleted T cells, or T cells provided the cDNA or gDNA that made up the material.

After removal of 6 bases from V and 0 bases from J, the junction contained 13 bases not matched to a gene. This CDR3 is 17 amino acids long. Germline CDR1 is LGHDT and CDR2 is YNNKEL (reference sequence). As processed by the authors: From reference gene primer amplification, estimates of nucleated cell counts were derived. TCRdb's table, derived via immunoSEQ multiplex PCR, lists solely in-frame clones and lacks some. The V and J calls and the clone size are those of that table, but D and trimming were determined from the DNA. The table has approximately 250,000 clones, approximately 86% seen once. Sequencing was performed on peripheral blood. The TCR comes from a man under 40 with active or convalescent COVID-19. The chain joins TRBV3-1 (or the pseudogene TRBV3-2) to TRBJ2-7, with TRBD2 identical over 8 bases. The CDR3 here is CASSRATPGLDSYEQYF. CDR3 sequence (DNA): TGTGCCAGCAGTCGAGCGACCCCGGGACTAGACTCCTACGAGCAGTACTTC.